This T cell receptor (beta chain) was identified in a study of blood T cell repertoires in COVID-19 (TCRdb year 2020). A note on the overall study: Samples from collaborators originated in the United States, Italy and Spain and spanned both the acute and convalescent phases of COVID-19. Subjects who had been exposed to COVID-19, were actively infected with it, or had recovered from it provided the deeply sampled blood TCRbeta repertoires that made up the dataset. Samples were obtained from the ongoing ImmuneRACE study (first 160 participants) and from over 1,000 subjects provided by 6 global collaborators. The material from the prospective study consisted of cDNA or gDNA derived from T cells, B-cell-depleted T cells, or PBMCs. The repertoires were released in a freely available public database meant as a resource for research on the immune response to SARS-CoV-2. A de-identified subject ID, COVID-19 status, age in years and sex were almost always included in the sample metadata. HLA class I and class II types, where available, came from metadata supplied by the sample provider rather than from assay-based typing.

One collaborating source in Seattle enrolled patients while the patients were actively infected and followed the patients over time throughout the course of disease. Whole blood was collected in K2EDTA tubes by collaborating institutions according to the institutions' own protocols. For TCRbeta analysis, collaborators shipped samples in one of three forms: frozen whole blood, isolated PBMCs, or DNA extracted from either of those sample types. Points on this clone: Its target antigen remains unknown. No much larger clonotype is one base removed from it; base qualities were not supplied.

TCRbeta CDR3 regions were amplified from genomic DNA by means of the immunoSEQ Assay, a bias-controlled multiplex PCR. Concerning the study's data processing: Within the assay, amplification of reference gene primers was used to estimate how many nucleated cells each sample contained. Sequence reads were collapsed and filtered to measure the absolute abundance of every unique TCRbeta CDR3 rearrangement. Productive Simpson clonality was computed per sample as the square root of Simpson's diversity index over productive rearrangements. This is the immuneACCESS table as TCRdb keeps it, with only in-frame sequences that have V and J called. A part of the clones is gone; compared with another copy, unresolved V genes explain less than half, and the rest is unexplained. V and J calls plus clone size are reproduced from that table; the DNA served to infer D and trimming. The sample profile shows 80,000 or so clones; roughly 81% of them were found once. Of the sample, about a tenth falls within the top ten clones.

CDR1 and CDR2, per the germline V gene (reference sequence), are LNHDA and SQIVND. V lost 5 bases and J lost 6 bases, and the count of bases not matched to a germline gene is 6. The CDR3 measures 15 amino acids from cysteine to phenylalanine. The kept DNA is CDR3 alone, 45 bases in frame from the first base. What the authors observed across the whole study: The quantity of clinical and demographic metadata differed by source and by participant and was supplied without curation.

Specimen: peripheral blood. The rearranged chain carries TRBV19 and TRBJ2-3, with 12 bases aligning to TRBD2. This clonotype was sampled from a man aged 55 to 70 with COVID-19, enrolled during active disease. In nucleotide form, the sequence is TGTGCCAGTAGTCCGACTAGCGGGAGAGGGGATACGCAGTATTTT. Translated, this is CASSPTSGRGDTQYF.